This record concerns one TCR beta chain sequence. Antigen specificity is unknown. Data came from immunoSEQ multiplex PCR; TCRdb stores just in-frame clones and leaves some out. The sample shows roughly 150,000 clones, approximately 92% of them seen only once. This sample is drawn from a study of T cell responses to AZD1222 COVID-19 vaccine. Findings of the study overall: White British ancestry dominated among donors, who included more females, and clonal diversity was possibly underestimated.

The clonotype comes from an adult who received the AZD1222 COVID-19 vaccine. This material consisted of peripheral blood, taken 28 days after the second AZD1222 dose.

CDR3 in amino acids: CARGVANEKLFF. Here the CDR3 DNA reads TGTGCCAGGGGGGTAGCGAATGAAAAACTGTTTTTT. This chain joins TRBV2 and TRBJ1-4; a weak D match, TRBD1 (5 bases). Trimming shortened V by 9 bases and J by 5 bases, and 10 bases separated the two germline ends. This CDR3 contains 12 residues. Germline-derived CDR1 and CDR2 are SNHLY and FYNNEI. Supplemented by reference TRBV2 and TRBJ1-4, the full variable domain reads EPEVTQTPSHQVTQMGQEVILRCVPISNHLYFYWYRQILGQKVEFLVSFYNNEISEKSEIFDDQFSVERPDGSNFTLKIRSTKLEDSAMYFCARGVANEKLFFGSGTQLSVL.